This T cell receptor (beta chain) was observed in a study of CD8+ T cells in alopecia areata. Collection of lesional scalp punch biopsies and peripheral blood was performed in alopecia areata patients. Trimming took off 3 bases at V and 5 bases at J, with 12 bases between the two ends. This CDR3 is built from 13 residues. Germline-derived CDR1 and CDR2 are SGDLS and YYNGEE. Sequencing relied on a cDNA template that was reverse transcribed from extracted RNA. TCRdb's copy holds only in-frame clones and misses some; the assay was immunoSEQ multiplex PCR. Here the sample spans hundreds of thousands of clones, under 80% being singletons.

The V gene is TRBV9, the J gene TRBJ2-7; D may be TRBD2 (6 bases). This sample comprised CD4+ T cells sorted from blood, obtained at week 0. The receptor was derived from a human donor with alopecia areata. The CDR3 spells CASSAGLTDEQYF. The DNA for the CDR3 is TGTGCCAGCAGCGCGGGACTTACGGACGAGCAGTACTTC.